These T cell receptor beta chains were read from a single sample in a study of blood T cells in healthy people across ages. TCRdb independently ran MiXCR on the 5' RACE reads; one entry per CDR3 protein. This table holds hundreds of thousands of distinct CDR3 sequences, 25% to 35% found once. The sample comprised blood. Source of these receptors: a woman of 80 years or more in good health. Both conserved end residues are part of each CDR3.

CDR3: CASSLDRETQFF
V: TRBV7-2

CDR3: CSAPRQTNYGYTF
V: TRBV20-1

CDR3: CAWRTSLVQTQYF
V: TRBV30

CDR3: CASSLVPGQGYNGQYF
V: TRBV27

CDR3: CASRLGEHEQYF
V: TRBV7-2

CDR3: CASSYSDGVKNIQYF
V: TRBV6-2/TRBV6-3

CDR3: CASSLERGGREKLFF
V: TRBV7-6

CDR3: CATSDSSTGMNTEAFF
V: TRBV24-1

CDR3: CASSGFTDTQYF
V: TRBV9

CDR3: CASSLGRTAYGYTF
V: TRBV5-1

CDR3: CASSLAAGVRTDAEYF
V: TRBV12-3/TRBV12-4

CDR3: CASRGQGAYGYTF
V: TRBV12-3/TRBV12-4

CDR3: CASSTRQGRSYTGELFF
V: TRBV27

CDR3: CASSSNRGFTEAFF
V: TRBV5-5

CDR3: CASSLVGNQETQYF
V: TRBV5-1

CDR3: CASRPRLAVSTDTQYF
V: TRBV12-3/TRBV12-4

CDR3: CASHGTVSYNEQFF
V: TRBV6-1

CDR3: CSARTSEHNEQYF
V: TRBV20-1

CDR3: CASSLGRYEQYF
V: TRBV7-2

CDR3: CAWRSGANVLTF
V: TRBV30

CDR3: CASSVAGDRGDYGYTF
V: TRBV9

CDR3: CASSLTSGALRETQYF
V: TRBV7-2

CDR3: CSVGGVVSNEQYF
V: TRBV29-1

CDR3: CASSSTVNRGAEQYF
V: TRBV11-2

CDR3: CASGTELAYEQYF
V: TRBV5-1

CDR3: CASSQSSGTGGYEQYF
V: TRBV14

CDR3: CASFSPPMNTEAFF
V: TRBV5-6

CDR3: CASSQQGLMERTEAFF
V: TRBV18

CDR3: CASGQEGHPVYTQYF
V: TRBV3-1

CDR3: CASSLDYSNEQFF
V: TRBV6-2/TRBV6-3

CDR3: CASSLTRVNEQFF
V: TRBV12-3/TRBV12-4

CDR3: CATSDYGGGVADTQYF
V: TRBV24-1

CDR3: CASSQPTGELFF
V: TRBV5-1

CDR3: CASSQEPGRGQPQHF
V: TRBV3-1

CDR3: CAISEKTGSSYEQYF
V: TRBV10-3

CDR3: CASRLDRVATNEKLFF
V: TRBV7-9

CDR3: CASSKGQAYEQYF
V: TRBV21-1

CDR3: CAGSPRRNTEAFF
V: TRBV6-5

CDR3: CASSLHRGETQYF
V: TRBV7-8

CDR3: CASRQTGTGGNEQYF
V: TRBV5-1

CDR3: CSVWTAYEQYF
V: TRBV29-1

CDR3: CASKRQGVADTQYF
V: TRBV11-2

CDR3: CASSLVQAHNEKLFF
V: TRBV5-5

CDR3: CSARDFRGRGGNEQFF
V: TRBV20-1

CDR3: CASSNRGRAKQETQYF
V: TRBV5-8

CDR3: CASREGGQREKLFF
V: TRBV7-2

CDR3: CASSFGQDYGYTF
V: TRBV12-3/TRBV12-4

CDR3: CASSSYSQGVFDQPQHF
V: TRBV6-2/TRBV6-3

CDR3: CASSQGPQGATDTQYF
V: TRBV4-3

CDR3: CASSGVQGNNEKLFF
V: TRBV2

CDR3: CSARVHSNTGELFF
V: TRBV20-1